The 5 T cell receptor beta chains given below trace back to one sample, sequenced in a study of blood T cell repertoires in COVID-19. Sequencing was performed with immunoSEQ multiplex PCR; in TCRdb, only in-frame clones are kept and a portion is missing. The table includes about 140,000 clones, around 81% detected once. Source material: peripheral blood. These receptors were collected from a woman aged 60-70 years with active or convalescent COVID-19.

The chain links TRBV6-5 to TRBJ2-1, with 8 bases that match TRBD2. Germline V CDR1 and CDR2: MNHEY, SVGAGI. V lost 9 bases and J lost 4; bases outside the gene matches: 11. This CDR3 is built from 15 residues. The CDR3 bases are TGTGCCAGTCTCCCCCGTAGCGGGGAGTACAATGAGCAGTTCTTC. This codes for CASLPRSGEYNEQFF.

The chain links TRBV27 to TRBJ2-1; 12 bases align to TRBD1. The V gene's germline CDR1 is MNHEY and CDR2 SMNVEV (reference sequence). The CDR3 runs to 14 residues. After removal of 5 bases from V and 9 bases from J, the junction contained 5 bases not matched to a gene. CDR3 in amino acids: CASSDGTGGVEQFF. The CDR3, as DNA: TGTGCCAGCAGTGATGGGACAGGGGGCGTTGAGCAGTTCTTC.

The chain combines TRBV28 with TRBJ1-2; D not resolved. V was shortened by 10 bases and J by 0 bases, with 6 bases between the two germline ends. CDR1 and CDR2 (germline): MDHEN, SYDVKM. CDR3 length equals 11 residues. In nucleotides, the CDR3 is TGTGCCACTACCTCTAACTATGGCTACACCTTC. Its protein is CATTSNYGYTF.

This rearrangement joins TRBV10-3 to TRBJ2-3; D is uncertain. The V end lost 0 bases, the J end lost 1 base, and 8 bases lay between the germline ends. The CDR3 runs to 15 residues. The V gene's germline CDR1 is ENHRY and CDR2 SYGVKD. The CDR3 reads CAISESGVGTDTQYF. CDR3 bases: TGTGCCATCAGTGAGTCGGGCGTAGGCACAGATACGCAGTATTTT.

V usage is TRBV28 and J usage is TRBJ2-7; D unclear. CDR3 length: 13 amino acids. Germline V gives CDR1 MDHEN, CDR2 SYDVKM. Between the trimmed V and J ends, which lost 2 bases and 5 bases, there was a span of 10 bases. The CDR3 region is CASSLPGINEQYF. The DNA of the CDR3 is TGTGCCAGCAGTTTACCAGGAATCAACGAGCAGTACTTC.